This is a list of T cell receptor beta chains from one sample in a study of OX40 agonist ivuxolimab in advanced cancers. Clones were read by immunoSEQ multiplex PCR, and TCRdb kept only the in-frame ones, dropping some. The sample shows tens of thousands of clones, over 80% of them seen only once. Sequenced here: CD4+ or CD8+ T cells sorted from blood, sampled in a trial of the OX40 agonist ivuxolimab. The receptors here all came from an adult with an advanced solid tumor such as melanoma, head and neck, liver or kidney cancer. Each CDR3 is given with its conserved first and last residue. A D gene is named only where the DNA matches it firmly. Size is omitted from some rows. Given values are once, few, many or a class for expanded clones.

- TRBJ1-5 TRBV2 - CASSAGRGLWPQHF TGTGCCAGCAGCGCAGGGAGGGGGTTGTGGCCCCAGCATTTT
- TRBJ1-1 TRBV13 - CASSFGPPGAEAFF TGTGCCAGCAGCTTCGGGCCCCCTGGGGCTGAAGCTTTCTTT
- TRBJ2-3 TRBV9 - CASSVDYFWGDTQYF TGTGCCAGCAGCGTAGATTATTTTTGGGGGGATACGCAGTATTTT
- TRBJ1-2 TRBV6-1 once CASRNPGLSHGYTF TGTGCCAGCAGGAATCCGGGCCTTTCACATGGCTACACCTTC
- TRBJ2-1 TRBV5-6 - CASSIALEDYEQFF TGTGCCAGCAGCATTGCTCTAGAGGACTATGAGCAGTTCTTC
TRBD1 TRBJ2-2 TRBV14 once CASSQAGGADTGELFF TGTGCCAGCAGCCAAGCAGGGGGCGCGGACACCGGGGAGCTGTTTTTT
- TRBJ2-7 TRBV13 once CASSLGGLSYEQYF TGTGCCAGCAGCTTAGGGGGCCTCAGCTACGAGCAGTACTTC
- TRBJ2-1 TRBV27 - CASSLDPYSYNEQFF TGTGCCAGCAGTTTAGATCCCTACTCCTACAATGAGCAGTTCTTC
- TRBJ2-5 TRBV4-1 - CASSSRDRGETQYF TGCGCCAGCAGCTCTCGGGACCGCGGGGAGACCCAGTACTTC
- TRBJ2-1 TRBV2 - CASLWVGVYNEQFF TGTGCCAGCCTCTGGGTGGGCGTATACAATGAGCAGTTCTTC
- TRBJ1-1 TRBV28 few CASSLFGFGAFF TGTGCCAGCAGTTTATTCGGGTTCGGAGCTTTCTTT
- TRBJ1-5 TRBV28 - CASSQESYSNQPQHF TGTGCCAGCAGTCAGGAAAGTTATAGCAATCAGCCCCAGCATTTT
- TRBJ2-7 TRBV28 - CATSSVSSYEQYF TGTGCCACCTCTAGCGTTAGCTCCTACGAGCAGTACTTC
- TRBJ1-1 TRBV14 - CASSQNDRIGAFF TGTGCCAGCAGCCAAAATGACAGGATTGGGGCTTTCTTT
- TRBJ2-2 TRBV19 - CASSRTGTFSGELFF TGTGCCAGTAGTAGGACCGGGACCTTCTCAGGGGAGCTGTTTTTT
- TRBJ1-1 TRBV5-6 - CASTRGGAVNTEAFF TGTGCCAGCACCCGGGGGGGGGCTGTGAACACTGAAGCTTTCTTT
- TRBJ2-3 TRBV5-8 - CASSLAGEWAQYF TGTGCCAGCAGCTTGGCGGGGGAGTGGGCGCAGTATTTT
- TRBJ2-7 TRBV14 - CASSQVFKLEQYF TGTGCCAGCAGCCAGGTTTTTAAGTTAGAGCAGTACTTC
TRBD2 TRBJ2-1 TRBV7-3 - CASSLRGPAGESFEQFF TGTGCCAGCAGCTTAAGAGGCCCAGCGGGAGAGAGTTTTGAGCAGTTCTTC
TRBD2 TRBJ2-1 TRBV28 - CASSLVAGEFNEQFF TGTGCCAGCAGTTTAGTAGCGGGAGAGTTCAATGAGCAGTTCTTC
- TRBJ1-1 TRBV28 - CASSLSLNTEAFF TGTGCCAGCAGTTTATCCTTGAACACTGAAGCTTTCTTT
- TRBJ2-1 TRBV27 - CASSFGAGAYNEQFF TGTGCCAGCAGTTTTGGGGCAGGAGCCTACAATGAGCAGTTCTTC
- TRBJ2-3 TRBV18 - CASSRIAADTQYF TGTGCCAGCTCGCGCATAGCCGCAGATACGCAGTATTTT
TRBD1 TRBJ1-2 TRBV6-5 - CASSYGTGAHYGYTF TGTGCCAGCAGTTACGGGACAGGGGCCCACTATGGCTACACCTTC
- TRBJ1-2 TRBV18 - CASSPPGPLYGYTF TGTGCCAGCTCACCCCCCGGGCCGCTCTATGGCTACACCTTC
- TRBJ1-3 TRBV28 - CASSLSFLGNTIYF TGTGCCAGCAGTTTAAGCTTTCTAGGAAACACCATATATTTT
- TRBJ1-6 TRBV27 - CASSFRSPSYNSPLHF TGTGCCAGCAGTTTCAGGTCTCCCTCCTATAATTCACCCCTCCACTTT
- TRBJ2-1 TRBV19 - CASSIYHSYNEQFF TGTGCCAGTAGTATATACCACAGCTACAATGAGCAGTTCTTC
TRBD1 TRBJ2-5 TRBV7-3 - CASSLTQTGAGETQYF TGTGCCAGCAGCTTAACACAGACAGGGGCTGGGGAGACCCAGTACTTC
- TRBJ2-3 TRBV19 - CASGSPTDTQYF TGTGCCAGTGGCAGCCCCACAGATACGCAGTATTTT
TRBD1 TRBJ1-3 TRBV18 few CASSRQGDSGNTIYF TGTGCCAGCTCAAGACAGGGGGACTCTGGAAACACCATATATTTT
- TRBJ2-3 TRBV9 - CASSVEGGTDTQYF TGTGCCAGCAGCGTAGAGGGGGGCACAGATACGCAGTATTTT
- TRBJ2-7 TRBV4-1 - CASSQDRGSYEQYF TGCGCCAGCAGCCAAGACCGGGGCTCCTACGAGCAGTACTTC
TRBD1 TRBJ1-6 TRBV27 - CASSLLATGAYNSPLHF TGTGCCAGCAGTTTATTGGCGACAGGGGCCTATAATTCACCCCTCCACTTT
- TRBJ2-5 TRBV5-5 - CASSASQETQYF TGTGCCAGCAGCGCCTCCCAAGAGACCCAGTACTTC
- TRBJ1-4 TRBV15 - CATSTRRPTTNEKLFF TGTGCCACCAGCACACGGAGACCCACAACTAATGAAAAACTGTTTTTT
- TRBJ1-5 TRBV6-6 - CASRDEVNQPQHF TGTGCCAGCAGGGACGAGGTGAATCAGCCCCAGCATTTT
- TRBJ1-5 TRBV6-5 - CASSLNQGAQPQHF TGTGCCAGCAGTCTAAATCAGGGTGCCCAGCCCCAGCATTTT
TRBD1 TRBJ2-7 TRBV30 - CAWTTTGDEQYF TGTGCCTGGACCACTACAGGGGACGAGCAGTACTTC
- TRBJ1-5 TRBV18 - CASSLSDNQPQHF TGTGCCAGCTCACTCTCGGATAATCAGCCCCAGCATTTT
- TRBJ2-7 TRBV11-2 - CASSFGPYSYEQYF TGTGCCAGCAGCTTTGGACCGTACTCCTACGAGCAGTACTTC
TRBD1 TRBJ1-6 TRBV4-3 - CASSEGDRGHSPLHF TGCGCCAGCAGCGAGGGGGACAGGGGACATTCACCCCTCCACTTT
TRBD2 TRBJ2-7 TRBV6-5 - CASSILAGGIDEQYF TGTGCCAGCAGTATCCTAGCGGGGGGGATTGACGAGCAGTACTTC
TRBD1 TRBJ1-1 TRBV7-9 - CASSRGQGEAFF TGTGCCAGCAGCCGTGGACAGGGAGAAGCTTTCTTT
- TRBJ1-2 TRBV7-9 - CASSLSEYNYGYTF TGTGCCAGCAGCCTATCCGAATACAACTATGGCTACACCTTC
- TRBJ2-1 TRBV30 - CAWSQKNFYEQFF TGTGCCTGGAGCCAAAAGAACTTCTATGAGCAGTTCTTC
- TRBJ2-1 TRBV7-9 - CASSFEYEQFF TGTGCCAGCAGCTTTGAGTATGAGCAGTTCTTC
- TRBJ2-7 TRBV28 - CASSLFVSSYEQYF TGTGCCAGCAGTTTGTTTGTGAGCTCCTACGAGCAGTACTTC
- TRBJ2-5 TRBV25-1 once CASSGYLAGQETQYF TGTGCCAGCAGTGGATATCTTGCGGGTCAAGAGACCCAGTACTTC
- TRBJ1-2 TRBV6-6 - CASSYDSRNYGYTF TGTGCCAGCAGTTATGACAGCCGGAACTATGGCTACACCTTC
- TRBJ2-3 TRBV9 - CASSEWKTDTQYF TGTGCCAGCAGCGAATGGAAAACAGATACGCAGTATTTT
- TRBJ2-7 TRBV4-3 - CASSRERASASYEQYF TGCGCCAGCAGCCGGGAAAGGGCTAGCGCTTCCTACGAGCAGTACTTC
TRBD1 TRBJ1-2 TRBV27 once CASSPGQGVLWGYTF TGTGCCAGCAGTCCGGGACAGGGAGTATTATGGGGCTACACCTTC